Presented here are 6 T cell receptor beta chains from one specimen sequenced in a study of OX40 agonist ivuxolimab in advanced cancers. Method: immunoSEQ multiplex PCR; TCRdb's copy keeps in-frame clones and lacks some. The profile shows roughly 64,000 clones, about 80% of them singletons. This material consisted of CD4+ or CD8+ T cells sorted from blood, taken in a trial of the OX40 agonist ivuxolimab. The receptors shown here come from an adult with an advanced solid tumor such as melanoma, head and neck, liver or kidney cancer.

The chain couples TRBV5-8 to TRBJ2-3; D is unclear. The CDR3 loop spans 13 amino acids. Per germline, CDR1 SGHTS and CDR2 YDEGEE. The V end lost 0 bases, the J end lost 0 bases, and 2 bases lay between the germline ends. The chain's CDR3 is CASSLASTDTQYF. In nucleotides, the CDR3 is TGTGCCAGCAGCTTGGCTAGCACAGATACGCAGTATTTT.

CDR3 nucleotide sequence: TGTGCCAGCAGCCTTGGGACAGGGGGAAACACCATATATTTT. This translates into CASSLGTGGNTIYF. This sequence joins TRBV6-5 and TRBJ1-3, with TRBD1 matching over 9 bases. Germline-derived CDR1 and CDR2 are MNHEY and SVGAGI. The V gene end was trimmed by 6 bases and the J gene end by 4 bases; junction bases not matched to a gene: 4. The CDR3 totals 14 residues.

J is TRBJ2-2 and V is TRBV19, with 11 bases aligning to TRBD2. V dropped 3 bases and J dropped 4; count of bases not matched to a gene: 4. This CDR3 is 16 amino acids long. CDR1 and CDR2 (germline): LNHDA, SQIVND (reference sequence). In DNA, the CDR3 is TGTGCCAGTAGTATGGAACTAGCGGGAGTCACCGGGGAGCTGTTTTTT. This encodes CASSMELAGVTGELFF.

The J gene is TRBJ1-3, the V gene TRBV6-5; possibly TRBD1 for D (5 bases). The CDR3 loop spans 14 amino acids. Germline assignment: CDR1 MNHEY and CDR2 SVGAGI. V was trimmed by 2 bases and J by 3 bases, leaving 8 bases between them. CDR3 residues: CASSYGGDGNTIYF. The CDR3 DNA is TGTGCCAGCAGTTACGGGGGGGATGGAAACACCATATATTTT.

This sequence joins TRBV6-5 and TRBJ1-1; D remains unclear. Germline V lookup: CDR1 MNHEY, CDR2 SVGAGI. Between the trimmed V and J ends, which lost 0 bases and 0 bases, there was a span of 5 bases. This CDR3 is 14 amino acids long. CDR3 sequence (DNA): TGTGCCAGCAGTTACTCCCCATTGAACACTGAAGCTTTCTTT. The encoded protein is CASSYSPLNTEAFF.

The V gene is TRBV5-4, the J gene TRBJ1-1; D ambiguous. V lost 0 bases and J 2 bases, leaving 14 bases between the germline ends. The CDR3 extends over 16 amino acids. Germline lookup yields CDR1 SGHNT and CDR2 YYREEE (reference sequence). CDR3 bases: TGTGCCAGCAGCTTGGACACGTTCAGAGCAAACACTGAAGCTTTCTTT. Protein: CASSLDTFRANTEAFF.